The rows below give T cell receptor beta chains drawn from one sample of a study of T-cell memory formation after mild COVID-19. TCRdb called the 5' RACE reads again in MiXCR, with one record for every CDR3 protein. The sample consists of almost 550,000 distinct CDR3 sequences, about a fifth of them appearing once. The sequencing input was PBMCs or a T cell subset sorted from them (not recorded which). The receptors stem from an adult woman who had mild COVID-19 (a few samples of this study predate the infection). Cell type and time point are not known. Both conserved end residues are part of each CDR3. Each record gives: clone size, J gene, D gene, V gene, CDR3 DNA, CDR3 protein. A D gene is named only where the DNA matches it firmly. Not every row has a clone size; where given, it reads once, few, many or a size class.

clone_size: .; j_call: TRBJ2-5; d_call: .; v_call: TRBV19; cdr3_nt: TGTGCCAGTAGTATAGCCTGGGGGACCTGGGACGAGACCCAGTACTTC; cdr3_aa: CASSIAWGTWDETQYF
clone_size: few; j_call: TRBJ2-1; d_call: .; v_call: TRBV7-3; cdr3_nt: TGTGCCAGCAGCCAGGGTCCAAAAAATGAGCAGTTCTTC; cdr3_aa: CASSQGPKNEQFF
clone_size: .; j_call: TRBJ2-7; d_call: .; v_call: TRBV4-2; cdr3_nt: TGTGCCAGCAGCCAAGATTTCCCCCCCCGGAACGAGCGGTACTTC; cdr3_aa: CASSQDFPPRNERYF
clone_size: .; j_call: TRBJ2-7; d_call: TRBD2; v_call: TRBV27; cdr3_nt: TGTGCCAGCAGTTTAGCGGGGAGGGCGCCCTACGAGCAGTACTTC; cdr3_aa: CASSLAGRAPYEQYF
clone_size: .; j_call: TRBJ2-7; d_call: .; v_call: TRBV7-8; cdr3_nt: TGTGCCAGCAGCCAAAAGTCACCCTCCTACGAGCAGTACTTC; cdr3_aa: CASSQKSPSYEQYF
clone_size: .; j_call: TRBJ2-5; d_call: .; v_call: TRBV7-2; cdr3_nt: TGTGCCAGCAGGGCGCCCCAAGAGACCCAGTACTTC; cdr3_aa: CASRAPQETQYF
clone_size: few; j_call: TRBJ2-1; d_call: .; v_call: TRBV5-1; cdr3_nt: TGCGCCAGCAGCTTGGGACTACAGAGTGAGCAGTTCTTC; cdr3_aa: CASSLGLQSEQFF
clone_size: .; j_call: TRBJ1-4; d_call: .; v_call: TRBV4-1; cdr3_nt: TGCGCCAGCAGCCAAGTTGGGGCAACTAATGAAAAACTGTTTTTT; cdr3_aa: CASSQVGATNEKLFF
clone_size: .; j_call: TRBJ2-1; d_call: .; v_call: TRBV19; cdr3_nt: TGTGCCAGTAGGACCGGGACCCACGCCTCCGGTGAGCAGTTCTTC; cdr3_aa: CASRTGTHASGEQFF
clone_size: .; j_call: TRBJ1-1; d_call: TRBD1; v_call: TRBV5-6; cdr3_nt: TGTGCCAGCAGCCTGGGACAGGTGCACACTGAAGCTTTCTTT; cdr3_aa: CASSLGQVHTEAFF
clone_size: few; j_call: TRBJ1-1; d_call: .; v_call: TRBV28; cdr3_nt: TGTGCCAGCAGTTTGTTCGGACAGAAGAACACTGAAGCTTTCTTT; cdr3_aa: CASSLFGQKNTEAFF
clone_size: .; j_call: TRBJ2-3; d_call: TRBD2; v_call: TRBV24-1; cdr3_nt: TGTGCCACCAGTGATGCTGGACTAGCGGGGTATAGCACAGATACGCAGTATTTT; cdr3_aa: CATSDAGLAGYSTDTQYF